The next 2 T cell receptor beta chains were all read from a single sample in a study of blood T cell repertoires in COVID-19. Sequenced by immunoSEQ multiplex PCR; TCRdb stores in-frame clones only, minus some. The sample lists 150,000 to 180,000 clones; over 75% were seen once. Sequencing was performed on peripheral blood. Every receptor here comes from a woman aged 40 to 50 with acute or convalescent COVID-19.

CDR3 bases: TGTGCCAGCAGCAAGAGGGCGGGTGTAGGATTGAACACTGAAGCTTTCTTT. Protein product: CASSKRAGVGLNTEAFF. The genes are TRBV28 and TRBJ1-1; unclear D gene. The V end was cut by 6 bases, the J end by 0 bases, with 20 bases between. This CDR3 spans 17 amino acids. Germline values: CDR1 MDHEN, CDR2 SYDVKM.

The rearrangement joins TRBV5-4 to TRBJ1-4, with D maybe TRBD1 (6 bases). The V end was cut by 5 bases, the J end by 4 bases, with 12 bases between. Germline V gene sequence: CDR1 SGHNT, CDR2 YYREEE (reference sequence). This CDR3 has 14 residues. This CDR3 reads CASSNRELNEKLFF. CDR3 nucleotides: TGTGCCAGCAGTAACAGGGAACTTAATGAAAAACTGTTTTTT.